This passage covers 28 T cell receptor beta chains from one sample sequenced in a study of molecular identifiers for immune sequencing clone quantification. MiXCR, run by TCRdb on the PCR reads, gives a single entry per CDR3 protein. The table lists more than 95,000 distinct CDR3 sequences, 20% to 25% of them singletons, with around 1% in the top ten. Sequencing used naive CD8+ T cells from blood, with Jurkat cell RNA spiked in. Subset reported: FACS-sorted CD8+CD4-CCR7+CD45RA+ naive T cells. These receptors were obtained from a human donor in good health. Some libraries in this study had Jurkat cell RNA spiked in.

This clonotype came up many times. This chain connects TRBV4-1 to TRBJ1-1, with D uncertain. CDR3 length: 15 amino acids. V was shortened by 0 bases and J by 2 bases, with 10 bases between the two germline ends. Germline V gene lookup returns CDR1 MGHRA and CDR2 YSYEKL. This CDR3 reads CASSQDSGRNTEAFF. CDR3 in DNA: TGCGCCAGCAGCCAAGATAGTGGCAGAAACACTGAAGCTTTCTTT.

At least ten counts were recorded for this clonotype. V usage is TRBV9 and J usage is TRBJ2-2; D call uncertain. With 0 bases removed from V and 3 bases from J, the gap between germline ends came to 9 bases. This CDR3 has 15 residues. CDR1 is SGDLS, CDR2 YYNGEE, per germline. The CDR3 region has the DNA TGTGCCAGCAGCGTAGCTAGTACATACACCGGGGAGCTGTTTTTT. Its translation is CASSVASTYTGELFF.

This clonotype was observed many times. The chain combines TRBV12-3 or TRBV12-4 with TRBJ2-7; no firm D call. Trimming removed 3 bases from V and 2 bases from J, with 14 bases in between. The length of the CDR3 is 15 residues. CDR3 region: CASSLARNYAYEQYF. The CDR3 coding sequence is TGTGCCAGCAGTTTGGCCCGGAATTACGCCTACGAGCAGTACTTC.

This clonotype was counted between two and nine times. A much more abundant neighbour one base away suggests this may be a read error. The chain joins TRBV12-5 to TRBJ2-5; D might be TRBD2 (7 bases). Trimming cost V 5 bases and J 0 bases, with 40 bases left between them. Germline CDR1 reads LGHNT; CDR2 reads FRNRAP. CDR3 size: 24 residues. The CDR3 coding sequence is TGTGCTAGTGGTATTAGGAAACAGGGACTAACGGGACTCCTTCAGACCGTGTACCAAGAGACCCAGTACTTC. Its protein is CASGIRKQGLTGLLQTVYQETQYF.

This clonotype was seen at least ten times. The V and J genes are TRBV9 and TRBJ2-3; 8 nucleotides align to TRBD2. The CDR3 spans 16 residues. The junction had 8 bases not matched to a gene; V was cut back by 1 base and J by 4 bases. CDR1 is SGDLS and CDR2 is YYNGEE in the germline V gene. The CDR3 DNA sequence: TGTGCCAGCAGCGTACCCAGGGCGGGGGGACCAGATACGCAGTATTTT. The encoded protein is CASSVPRAGGPDTQYF.

This clonotype occurred many times. This chain uses TRBV7-9 with TRBJ1-4, with D unclear. The CDR3 consists of 14 residues. The ends were cut back, 6 bases at V and 10 bases at J, with 18 bases in the middle. Germline-derived CDR1 and CDR2 are SEHNR and FQNEAQ (reference sequence). The CDR3 loop is CASSPTADWGKLFF. CDR3 DNA sequence: TGTGCCAGCAGTCCTACAGCGGACTGGGGAAAACTGTTTTTT.

This clonotype was counted ten times or more. The chain recombines TRBV30 with TRBJ2-3; D uncertain. The CDR3 extends over 12 amino acids. Germline CDR1 GTSNPN, CDR2 SVGIG (reference sequence). V lost 0 bases to trimming and J lost 2 bases, with 3 bases between them. The CDR3 spells CAWSVATDTQYF. CDR3 in DNA: TGTGCCTGGAGTGTCGCCACAGATACGCAGTATTTT. The entire variable domain, with the rest obtained from reference TRBV30 and TRBJ2-3, is as follows: SQTIHQWPATLVQPVGSPLSLECTVEGTSNPNLYWYRQAAGRGLQLLFYSVGIGQISSEVPQNLSASRPQDRQFILSSKKLLLSDSGFYLCAWSVATDTQYFGPGTRLTVL.

The chain has TRBV6-5 and TRBJ2-1; the match to TRBD2 covers 15 bases. Germline V lookup: CDR1 MNHEY, CDR2 SVGAGI. Trimming removed 5 bases from V and 0 bases from J; junction bases left unmatched: 8. The CDR3 length is 19 residues. In DNA, the CDR3 is TGTGCCAGCAGTGAGGGGACTAGCGGGGGGCCTAGCTCCTACAATGAGCAGTTCTTC. As protein: CASSEGTSGGPSSYNEQFF.

This clonotype appeared many times. J is TRBJ2-7 and V is TRBV4-1; 7 bases agree with TRBD2. V gave up 1 base and J gave up 2 bases; unmatched junction bases: 2. Germline V gene data show CDR1 as MGHRA and CDR2 as YSYEKL. The CDR3 covers 14 residues. The CDR3: CASSQGLAPYEQYF. The CDR3 nucleotides are TGCGCCAGCAGCCAAGGACTAGCCCCCTACGAGCAGTACTTC.

There are many counts of this clonotype. This rearrangement joins TRBV11-2 to TRBJ1-6, with D perhaps TRBD1 (5 bases). There are 13 residues in the CDR3. Germline V gives CDR1 SGHAT, CDR2 FQNNGV. The V end lost 5 bases, the J end lost 9 bases, and 11 bases lay between the germline ends. The CDR3 DNA sequence: TGTGCCAGCAGCCCCGGGACCGGTTCACCCCTCCACTTT. It specifies CASSPGTGSPLHF.

This clonotype was counted many times. The rearrangement links TRBV5-1 to TRBJ2-1; D gene ambiguous. The V end lost 3 bases, the J end lost 8 bases, and 21 bases lay between the germline ends. Germline V gene lookup returns CDR1 SGHRS and CDR2 YFSETQ. The CDR3 runs to 16 residues. Here the CDR3 reads CASSSSVPNVLDEQFF. The CDR3 nucleotides are TGCGCCAGCAGCTCCTCAGTCCCGAATGTGCTGGATGAGCAGTTCTTC.

The chain links TRBV5-6 to TRBJ1-2; 7 nucleotides align to TRBD1. Germline V gives CDR1 SGHDT, CDR2 YYEEEE. The CDR3 runs 14 residues. Trimming removed 5 bases from V and 10 bases from J; junction bases left unmatched: 14. CDR3 bases: TGTGCCAGCAGTTTTTGGGACAGCCCCTCTATCTACACCTTC. Amino acids: CASSFWDSPSIYTF.

In the case of this clonotype: A read error may be the cause here, since a much bigger clone is one base away. The rearrangement uses TRBV11-2 and TRBJ1-2, with D unclear. Per the germline V gene, CDR1 is SGHAT and CDR2 is FQNNGV. The CDR3 length is 16 residues. CDR3 DNA: TGTGCCGGCAGCCCCCCCCGTCAGGAGGCTAACTATGGCTACACCTTC. Amino acid sequence: CAGSPPRQEANYGYTF.

To note about this clonotype: Given a much more abundant clone one base away, this may be a read error. The chain is built from TRBV7-9 and TRBJ2-7; no definite D call. The CDR3 loop spans 12 amino acids. The germline V gene encodes CDR1 SEHNR and CDR2 FQNEAQ (reference sequence). The CDR3 loop is CAGSYAGGEQYF. The CDR3 DNA follows: TGTGCCGGCAGCTACGCCGGTGGCGAGCAGTACTTC.

This clonotype appeared many times. The chain carries TRBV7-9 and TRBJ2-7; D remains ambiguous. CDR3 size: 14 residues. CDR1 SEHNR and CDR2 FQNEAQ come from the germline V gene (reference sequence). V lost 5 bases and J 3 bases, leaving 14 bases between the germline ends. The CDR3 region is CASSRTEKDYEQYF. CDR3 coding DNA: TGTGCCAGCAGCAGGACGGAAAAGGACTACGAGCAGTACTTC.

Worth noting for this clonotype: One junction end disagrees with the germline gene, perhaps due to a read error. The chain joins TRBV29-1 to TRBJ2-7, with D maybe TRBD2 (6 bases). The CDR3 has 14 amino acids. Per the germline V gene, CDR1 is SQVTM and CDR2 is ANQGSEA. CDR3 region: CSVEVRERPYGQYF. CDR3 sequence (DNA): TGCAGCGTTGAAGTACGGGAGCGACCCTACGGGCAGTACTTC.

This clonotype came up a few times. This may stem from a read error, because a much larger clone lies one nucleotide away. The chain employs TRBV25-1 and TRBJ2-7, with TRBD2 as a possible D gene (5 bases). From germline, CDR1 is MGHDK and CDR2 SYGVNS. CDR3 length: 11 amino acids. Trimming removed 6 bases at V and 3 bases at J, with 6 bases between. The CDR3 nucleotides read TGTGCCAGCAGACGGGGCTACGAGCAGTACTTC. Translation: CASRRGYEQYF.

This clonotype was observed many times. The chain recombines TRBV7-9 with TRBJ2-7, with TRBD2 as a possible D gene (7 bases). V lost 2 bases to trimming and J lost 2 bases, with 19 bases between them. The germline gives CDR1 SEHNR, CDR2 FQNEAQ (reference sequence). The CDR3 covers 17 residues. CDR3 in amino acids: CASSLSRGGPSAYEQYF. The CDR3 DNA is TGTGCCAGCAGCTTATCCAGGGGAGGGCCTTCGGCCTACGAGCAGTACTTC.

This clonotype was counted many times. The chain combines TRBV29-1 with TRBJ1-1; 7 bases are a match to TRBD1. The CDR3 is 15 amino acids. Germline V gene sequence: CDR1 SQVTM, CDR2 ANQGSEA. The trim removed 6 bases at V and 6 bases at J, leaving 16 bases unmatched. CDR3 sequence: CSVHTPGQGVPEAFF. In DNA, the CDR3 is TGCAGCGTCCACACCCCGGGGCAGGGGGTCCCTGAAGCTTTCTTT.

In this sample, this clonotype turned up many times. The chain couples TRBV28 to TRBJ2-7, with a possible D match to TRBD1 (5 bases). CDR3 length: 15 residues. From germline, CDR1 is MDHEN and CDR2 SYDVKM. The ends were cut back, 3 bases at V and 3 bases at J, with 15 bases in the middle. The CDR3: CASSFPGQGLYEQYF. For the CDR3, the DNA is TGTGCCAGCAGTTTCCCGGGTCAGGGCCTCTACGAGCAGTACTTC.

On this clonotype itself: A much larger clone sits a single nucleotide away, making a read error possible. This rearrangement joins TRBV27 to TRBJ2-7; 7 bases are a match to TRBD2. CDR1 is MNHEY, CDR2 SMNVEV, per germline (reference sequence). The CDR3 totals 15 residues. J gave up 3 bases and V 6 bases, and 11 bases lay outside the gene matches. The CDR3 sequence: CASRRTGGSVYEQYF. The CDR3 nucleotides read TGTGCCAGCAGGCGGACTGGCGGGAGTGTCTACGAGCAGTACTTC.

There are a few counts of this clonotype. This chain links TRBV29-1 with TRBJ2-1, with D uncertain. Germline CDR1 and CDR2: SQVTM and ANQGSEA. V gave up 4 bases and J gave up 6 bases, with 7 bases separating them. The CDR3 extends over 11 amino acids. CDR3 bases: TGCAGCGTTGGGGTTTTCAATGAGCAGTTCTTC. This translates into CSVGVFNEQFF.

The J gene is TRBJ2-2, the V gene TRBV11-2, with 13 bases aligning to TRBD2. Germline V gives CDR1 SGHAT, CDR2 FQNNGV. J gave up 7 bases and V 5 bases, and 4 bases lay outside the gene matches. The CDR3 spans 15 residues. The CDR3 protein is CASSSGTSGVGELFF. DNA of the CDR3: TGTGCCAGCAGCAGCGGGACTAGCGGGGTCGGGGAGCTGTTTTTT.

This clonotype has at least ten counts. This chain connects TRBV4-1 to TRBJ1-5; D is unclear. V was shortened by 0 bases and J by 10 bases, with 7 bases between the two germline ends. This CDR3 spans 12 amino acids. In germline, CDR1 is MGHRA, CDR2 YSYEKL. The CDR3 sequence is CASSQDLGPQHF. Here the CDR3 DNA reads TGCGCCAGCAGCCAAGATTTAGGACCCCAGCATTTT.

The gene calls are TRBV10-2 and TRBJ1-1; no reliable D call. Germline CDR1 reads WSHSY; CDR2 reads SAAADI. This CDR3 is built from 13 residues. CDR3 loop: CACNPAMNTEAFF. CDR3 sequence (DNA): TGCGCTTGCAATCCAGCGATGAACACTGAAGCTTTCTTT.

Worth noting for this clonotype: A much bigger clone sits one base away, suggesting this may be a read error. This rearrangement joins TRBV5-6 to TRBJ2-2; tentatively, D is TRBD2 (5 bases). The CDR3 runs 13 residues. Germline CDR1 and CDR2: SGHDT and YYEEEE. CDR3 protein: CASSLGSVGELLF. The CDR3 nucleotides are TGTGCCAGCAGCTTGGGAAGCGTCGGGGAGCTGTTATTT.

The sample holds a few counts of this clonotype. This sequence joins TRBV11-3 and TRBJ2-1; 14 nucleotides align to TRBD2. This CDR3 has 17 amino acids. The V gene end was trimmed by 4 bases and the J gene end by 7 bases; junction bases not matched to a gene: 9. CDR1 and CDR2 from the germline V gene are SGHNT and YENEEA. This chain's CDR3 is CASSSGLAGGLNNEQFF. CDR3 DNA sequence: TGTGCCAGCAGCTCCGGACTAGCGGGAGGTCTCAATAATGAGCAGTTCTTC. Drawing the rest from reference TRBV11-3 and TRBJ2-1, the complete variable domain is EAGVVQSPRYKIIEKKQPVAFWCNPISGHNTLYWYLQNLGQGPELLIRYENEEAVDDSQLPKDRFSAERLKGVDSTLKIQPAELGDSAVYLCASSSGLAGGLNNEQFFGPGTRLTVL.

This clonotype was detected only a few times. At one boundary the junction diverges from the germline segment, which might be a read error. The rearrangement joins TRBV4-1 to TRBJ1-4; D may be TRBD1 (5 bases). The CDR3 spans 12 residues. CDR1 is MGHRA, CDR2 YSYEKL, per germline. Here the CDR3 reads CATSGPNEKLSF. The DNA for the CDR3 is TGCGCCACCTCGGGACCGAATGAAAAACTGTCTTTT.